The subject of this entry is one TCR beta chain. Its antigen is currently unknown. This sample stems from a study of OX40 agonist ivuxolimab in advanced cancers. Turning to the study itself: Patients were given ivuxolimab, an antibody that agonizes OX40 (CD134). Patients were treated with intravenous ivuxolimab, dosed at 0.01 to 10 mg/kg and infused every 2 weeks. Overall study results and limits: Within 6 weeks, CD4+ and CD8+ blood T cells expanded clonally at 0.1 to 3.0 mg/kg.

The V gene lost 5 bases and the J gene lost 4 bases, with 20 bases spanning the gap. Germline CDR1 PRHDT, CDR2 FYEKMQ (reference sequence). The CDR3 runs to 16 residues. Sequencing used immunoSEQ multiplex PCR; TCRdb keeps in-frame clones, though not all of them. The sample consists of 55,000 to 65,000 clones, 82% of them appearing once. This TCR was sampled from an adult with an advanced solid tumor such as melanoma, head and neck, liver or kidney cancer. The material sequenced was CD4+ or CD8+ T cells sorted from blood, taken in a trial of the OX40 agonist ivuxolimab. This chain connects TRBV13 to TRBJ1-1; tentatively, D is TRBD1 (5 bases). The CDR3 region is CASSPGRHNKITEAFF. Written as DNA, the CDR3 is TGTGCCAGCAGCCCGGGACGCCATAATAAGATCACTGAAGCTTTCTTT. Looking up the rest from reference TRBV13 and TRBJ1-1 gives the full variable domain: AAGVIQSPRHLIKEKRETATLKCYPIPRHDTVYWYQQGPGQDPQFLISFYEKMQSDKGSIPDRFSAQQFSDYHSELNMSSLELGDSALYFCASSPGRHNKITEAFFGQGTRLTVV.